One and the same sample provided the 19 T cell receptor beta chains below, sequenced in a study of cytomegalovirus exposure and HLA in healthy donors. The PCR was carried out with 60 Vbeta primers and 13 Jbeta primers. TCRdb's table, derived via immunoSEQ multiplex PCR, lists solely in-frame clones and lacks some. In the table there are under 250,000 clones, roughly 78% of which are singletons. Specimen: PBMCs. The receptor set was obtained from a woman aged 25 to 45 in good health and CMV-seropositive.

V is TRBV11-2 and J is TRBJ2-2; D is possibly TRBD1 (6 bases). Germline loops: CDR1 SGHAT, CDR2 FQNNGV. The CDR3 is 15 residues long. V lost 1 base, J lost 10 bases, and 16 bases lay in between. CDR3 sequence: CASSLVRGRAAELFF. Written as DNA, the CDR3 is TGTGCCAGCAGCTTAGTCAGGGGCAGGGCGGCGGAGCTGTTTTTT.

The chain recombines TRBV10-3 with TRBJ1-1; 7 positions match TRBD1. The V gene's germline CDR1 is ENHRY and CDR2 SYGVKD. The CDR3 has 14 amino acids. V trimming: 6 bases; J trimming: 0 bases; junction bases outside the gene matches: 4. Here the CDR3 reads CAIREQGMNTEAFF. The CDR3 DNA is TGTGCCATCAGAGAACAGGGGATGAACACTGAAGCTTTCTTT.

The chain joins TRBV11-3 to TRBJ2-7; 11 bases map to TRBD2. Germline CDR1 is SGHNT and CDR2 is YENEEA. The CDR3 has 16 amino acids. The trim removed 3 bases at V and 1 base at J, leaving 5 bases unmatched. CDR3 in amino acids: CASSFLAGGLSYEQYF. In DNA, the CDR3 is TGTGCCAGCAGCTTTCTAGCGGGAGGCCTATCCTACGAGCAGTACTTC.

The rearrangement joins TRBV27 to TRBJ2-6, with 7 bases that match TRBD1. The CDR3 loop spans 16 amino acids. Unmatched junction bases numbered 5, after V lost 2 bases and J lost 4 bases. CDR1 is MNHEY, CDR2 SMNVEV, per germline (reference sequence). CDR3 DNA sequence: TGTGCCAGCAGTTTACGACAGGGCGCAGGGGCCAACGTCCTGACTTTC. This gives the protein CASSLRQGAGANVLTF.

There are a few counts of this clone. J is TRBJ2-5 and V is TRBV15, with D possibly TRBD1 on 5 matching bases. Trimming cost V 6 bases and J 5 bases, with 19 bases left between them. The CDR3 has 15 residues. Per the germline V gene, CDR1 is LNHNV and CDR2 is YYDKDF (reference sequence). CDR3 sequence: CATSRARVQTETQYF. The CDR3 nucleotides are TGTGCCACCAGTCGTGCCAGGGTTCAAACGGAGACCCAGTACTTC.

The chain uses TRBV5-4 and TRBJ2-5; possible D gene TRBD1, 6 bases. V was trimmed by 0 bases and J by 4 bases, leaving 16 bases between them. Per the germline V gene, CDR1 is SGHNT and CDR2 is YYREEE (reference sequence). This CDR3 is 16 amino acids long. The CDR3 DNA sequence: TGTGCCAGCAGCTTGGGAGGGGGTGAGCGCGGAGAGACCCAGTACTTC. This gives the protein CASSLGGGERGETQYF.

For the CDR3, the DNA is TGTGCCAGCAGCCAACGAGGCAGGGGGAACACTGAAGCTTTCTTT. Translating gives CASSQRGRGNTEAFF. The rearrangement uses TRBV27 and TRBJ1-1, with D possibly being TRBD1 (6 bases). V was cut by 6 bases and J by 1 base, with 15 bases left in between. Germline CDR1 MNHEY, CDR2 SMNVEV (reference sequence). The CDR3 consists of 15 residues.

The genes are TRBV6-1 and TRBJ2-7; 10 bases map to TRBD1. Germline V gene lookup returns CDR1 MNHNS and CDR2 SASEGT. The CDR3 is made up of 14 amino acids. Trimming took 7 bases from V and 3 from J; bases not matched to a gene: 6. CDR3 sequence: CASTPGQGSYEQYF. CDR3 in DNA: TGTGCCAGCACTCCGGGACAGGGGAGCTACGAGCAGTACTTC.

The chain employs TRBV5-1 and TRBJ1-5, with 9 bases fitting TRBD1. The CDR3 consists of 14 residues. Germline V lookup: CDR1 SGHRS, CDR2 YFSETQ. Losses at the gene ends were 4 bases for V and 4 bases for J; bases not matched to a gene: 3. CDR3 nucleotides: TGCGCCAGCAGCATAGGACAGGGGAATCAGCCCCAGCATTTT. It is translated as CASSIGQGNQPQHF.

CDR3 nucleotides: TGTGCCAGTAGTACCACAGGGGATGGGCAGTACTTC. Its protein product is CASSTTGDGQYF. The rearrangement joins TRBV19 to TRBJ2-7; 7 positions agree with TRBD1. The CDR3 has 12 residues. The V gene's germline CDR1 is LNHDA and CDR2 SQIVND (reference sequence). V shed 4 bases and J 9 bases; nucleotides not matched to a gene: 6.

This clone has only a few counts. This chain connects TRBV19 to TRBJ1-6, with D possibly being TRBD1 (5 bases). Germline V gives CDR1 LNHDA, CDR2 SQIVND (reference sequence). The V end was cut by 5 bases, the J end by 0 bases, with 14 bases between. The CDR3 totals 17 residues. The CDR3 bases are TGTGCCAGTAGTCCCGCTGACAGTCGCTCCTATAATTCACCCCTCCACTTT. Protein sequence: CASSPADSRSYNSPLHF.

The chain links TRBV15 to TRBJ1-1; D unresolved. V was trimmed by 3 bases and J by 4 bases, leaving 9 bases between them. CDR3 length equals 13 residues. Germline CDR1 is LNHNV and CDR2 is YYDKDF (reference sequence). The CDR3 spells CATSRAAGTEAFF. In nucleotides, the CDR3 is TGTGCCACCAGCAGGGCTGCGGGCACTGAAGCTTTCTTT.

The gene calls are TRBV6-6 and TRBJ1-2; TRBD1 agrees at 12 bases. The germline gives CDR1 MNHNY, CDR2 SVGAGI (reference sequence). The CDR3 totals 16 residues. Germline trimming cut 3 bases from V and 7 bases from J; bases unmatched to any gene: 9. The CDR3 bases are TGTGCCAGCAGTTATACCAGGGGACAGGGGGCCGGTGGCTACACCTTC. It encodes CASSYTRGQGAGGYTF.

This clone has a single count. This sequence joins TRBV29-1 and TRBJ1-4; 7 bases fit TRBD1. Germline V gene data show CDR1 as SQVTM and CDR2 as ANQGSEA. The junction had 5 bases not matched to a gene; V was cut back by 6 bases and J by 4 bases. The CDR3 spans 13 residues. This CDR3 is CSVRQGSNEKLFF. In nucleotides, the CDR3 is TGCAGCGTCCGACAGGGTAGTAATGAAAAACTGTTTTTT.

This chain links TRBV18 with TRBJ1-4; the D gene is possibly TRBD1 (6 bases). Germline V gene data show CDR1 as KGHSH and CDR2 as LQKENI. V was trimmed by 1 base and J by 5 bases, leaving 11 bases between them. The CDR3 is 15 residues long. CDR3 amino acids: CASSPRTETNEKLFF. DNA for the CDR3: TGTGCCAGCTCACCACGGACAGAGACGAATGAAAAACTGTTTTTT.

The V and J genes are TRBV7-9 and TRBJ2-3; 9 nucleotides align to TRBD1. The CDR3 contains 15 residues. CDR1 and CDR2 from the germline V gene are SEHNR and FQNEAQ (reference sequence). J gave up 5 bases and V 3 bases, and 6 bases lay outside the gene matches. CDR3 sequence reads: CASSFGTGLRDTQYF. Written as DNA, the CDR3 is TGTGCCAGCAGCTTCGGGACAGGGCTGAGAGATACGCAGTATTTT. Looking up the rest from reference TRBV7-9 and TRBJ2-3 gives the full variable domain: DTGVSQNPRHKITKRGQNVTFRCDPISEHNRLYWYRQTLGQGPEFLTYFQNEAQLEKSRLLSDRFSAERPKGSFSTLEIQRTEQGDSAMYLCASSFGTGLRDTQYFGPGTRLTVL.

The V call is TRBV6-1, the J call TRBJ2-3, with D possibly being TRBD1 (5 bases). From germline, CDR1 is MNHNS and CDR2 SASEGT. Trimming pared 2 bases from V and 0 bases from J, leaving 9 bases between. CDR3 size: 15 residues. The CDR3 bases are TGTGCCAGCAGTGAAATCAGGGTGAGCACAGATACGCAGTATTTT. Its translation: CASSEIRVSTDTQYF.

J is TRBJ1-1 and V is TRBV6-5; D possibly corresponds to TRBD1 (5 bases). This CDR3 is 14 amino acids long. The V end was cut by 2 bases, the J end by 5 bases, with 12 bases between. Germline CDR1 and CDR2: MNHEY and SVGAGI. CDR3 sequence reads: CASSYIGGSTEAFF. The CDR3 region has the DNA TGTGCCAGCAGTTACATCGGGGGATCGACTGAAGCTTTCTTT.

This clone was seen only a few times. The gene calls are TRBV6-4 and TRBJ2-3, with TRBD2 identical over 9 bases. Germline lookup yields CDR1 MRHNA and CDR2 SNTAGT. The CDR3 is made up of 15 amino acids. V lost 4 bases to trimming and J lost 4 bases; unmatched junction nucleotides: 6. This CDR3 reads CASSVVSGSPDTQYF. CDR3 sequence (DNA): TGTGCCAGCAGTGTGGTTAGCGGGAGTCCAGATACGCAGTATTTT.